This T cell receptor beta chain was profiled in a study of technical replicates of blood from a handful of donors. V was pared by 6 bases and J by 4 bases, with 8 bases of the junction left unmatched. Germline lookup yields CDR1 MNHEY and CDR2 SVGAGI. This CDR3 is built from 15 residues. This table comes from immunoSEQ multiplex PCR, and its TCRdb copy is limited to in-frame clones, with some not included. The table has some 13,000 clones, just under 95% seen once. Sample: PBMCs. The TCR was taken from a human donor in good health. The V and J genes are TRBV6-5 and TRBJ2-3; 9 nucleotides align to TRBD1. The CDR3 nucleotides are TGTGCCAGCAGAACCGGGACAGGGCACTCAGATACGCAGTATTTT. Its protein product is CASRTGTGHSDTQYF.